This T cell receptor (beta chain) was obtained from a study of blood T cell repertoires in COVID-19. Study details: The samples span acute and convalescent COVID-19 from the United States, Italy and Spain.

CDR3 size: 13 residues. Germline-derived CDR1 and CDR2 are LGHDT and YNNKEL (reference sequence). V lost 0 bases and J 4 bases, leaving 6 bases between the germline ends. The method was immunoSEQ multiplex PCR; TCRdb's version includes in-frame clones alone and lacks a portion of them. Of roughly 150,000 clones in the sample, about 84% were seen once. The clonotype originates from a man aged 40-49 years who had recovered from COVID-19. What was sequenced was PBMCs or T cells enriched from blood (not recorded which). This sequence joins TRBV3-1 (or the pseudogene TRBV3-2) and TRBJ1-2; D unclear. CDR3: CASSQEAAYGYTF. CDR3 coding DNA: TGTGCCAGCAGCCAAGAGGCTGCCTATGGCTACACCTTC.